This TCR beta chain was captured by sequencing in a study of cytomegalovirus exposure and HLA in healthy donors. PCR employed 60 Vbeta and 13 Jbeta primers. Libraries were prepared by immunoSEQ multiplex PCR; TCRdb keeps only in-frame clonotypes and omits some of them. The profile shows 120,000 or so clones, 74% of them singletons. In its sample, this clone was seen once. V shed 5 bases and J shed 0 bases, with 13 bases lying between them. Germline assignment: CDR1 LGHNA and CDR2 YSLEER. CDR3 length equals 16 residues. Sequenced sample: PBMCs. This receptor was obtained from a woman aged 45-60 years in good health and CMV-seropositive. The rearrangement joins TRBV4-3 to TRBJ2-2, with D perhaps TRBD2 (5 bases). The CDR3 protein is CASSSHSGSNTGELFF. The CDR3 DNA follows: TGCGCCAGCAGCTCCCACTCGGGGTCGAACACCGGGGAGCTGTTTTTT.